The 18 T cell receptor beta chains listed next were all sequenced from one sample in a study of cytomegalovirus exposure and HLA in healthy donors. 60 Vbeta and 13 Jbeta primers were used in PCR. The method was immunoSEQ multiplex PCR; TCRdb's version includes in-frame clones alone and lacks a portion of them. The sample lists 150,000 to 200,000 clones; about three quarters were seen once. The sample was PBMCs. The receptors shown here come from a man aged 40-50 years in good health and CMV-seropositive.

This chain uses TRBV7-2 with TRBJ1-1; D uncertain. V was shortened by 1 base and J by 0 bases, with 6 bases between the two germline ends. The CDR3 is made up of 14 amino acids. Germline V lookup: CDR1 SGHTA, CDR2 FQGNSA. This CDR3 is CASSLGPMNTEAFF. The DNA for the CDR3 is TGTGCCAGCAGCTTAGGGCCCATGAACACTGAAGCTTTCTTT.

Worth noting for this clone: Compared with germline, one end of the junction differs, possibly owing to a read error. V usage is TRBV27 and J usage is TRBJ2-1; 13 bases match TRBD2. This CDR3 spans 19 amino acids. Per the germline V gene, CDR1 is MNHEY and CDR2 is SMNVEV (reference sequence). The DNA for the CDR3 is TGTGCCAGCAGATTACTAGGACTAGCGGGAGCAGGGTCCTTCAATGAGCAGTTCTTC. As protein: CASRLLGLAGAGSFNEQFF.

CDR3 sequence (DNA): TGTGCCAGCAGTAGGGCCAGGGCGTCCGGGGAGCTGTTTTTT. It encodes CASSRARASGELFF. The chain couples TRBV6-1 to TRBJ2-2; perhaps TRBD1 as D (5 bases). Trimming removed 5 bases at V and 6 bases at J, with 13 bases between. The germline V gene has CDR1 MNHNS and CDR2 SASEGT. This CDR3 comprises 14 residues.

In this sample, this clone turned up a few times. The CDR3 DNA reads as TGTGCCAGCAGTATCTGGGGGGGCTGGGACTATGGCTACACCTTC. Its translation is CASSIWGGWDYGYTF. The gene calls are TRBV28 and TRBJ1-2; tentatively, D is TRBD1 (6 bases). This CDR3 contains 15 residues. Germline V gene data show CDR1 as MDHEN and CDR2 as SYDVKM. Trimming removed 5 bases at V and 3 bases at J, with 16 bases between.

The chain links TRBV28 to TRBJ2-7, with D perhaps matching TRBD2 (6 bases). V was cut by 6 bases and J by 0 bases, with 15 bases left in between. Germline assignment: CDR1 MDHEN and CDR2 SYDVKM. The CDR3 extends over 15 amino acids. For the CDR3, the DNA is TGTGCCAGCAGCTTTACGGGACTGAGCTCCTACGAGCAGTACTTC. Its protein product is CASSFTGLSSYEQYF.

The chain recombines TRBV6-6 with TRBJ2-7, with a weak D call TRBD1 (5 bases). V gave up 2 bases and J gave up 4 bases, with 6 bases separating them. The germline gives CDR1 MNHNY, CDR2 SVGAGI (reference sequence). This CDR3 spans 12 amino acids. CDR3 residues: CASSYQGYEQYF. The CDR3 nucleotides read TGTGCCAGCAGTTACCAGGGATACGAGCAGTACTTC.

This chain links TRBV4-1 with TRBJ1-4; no definite D call. V lost 0 bases to trimming and J lost 7 bases, with 9 bases between them. The CDR3 contains 14 residues. CDR1 MGHRA and CDR2 YSYEKL come from the germline V gene. As DNA, the CDR3 is TGCGCCAGCAGCCAAGATACATTATTTGAAAAACTGTTTTTT. This sequence encodes CASSQDTLFEKLFF.

This clone occurred a few times. This chain uses TRBV7-2 with TRBJ2-7; TRBD2 aligns across 11 bases. This CDR3 has 14 residues. Germline CDR1 and CDR2: SGHTA and FQGNSA. V lost 5 bases to trimming and J lost 5 bases; unmatched junction nucleotides: 5. CDR3 in DNA: TGTGCCAGCAGCCTTAGCGGGAGGGTCGACGAGCAGTACTTC. It codes for CASSLSGRVDEQYF.

This clone appeared a few times. This chain uses TRBV2 with TRBJ1-3; D unresolved. Deletions cut 3 bases from V and 0 bases from J, with 9 bases between. This CDR3 is built from 15 residues. Germline V lookup: CDR1 SNHLY, CDR2 FYNNEI. The CDR3: CASSDSGISGNTIYF. CDR3 DNA sequence: TGTGCCAGCAGTGACTCGGGTATCTCTGGAAACACCATATATTTT.

The V and J genes are TRBV2 and TRBJ1-2; D perhaps matches TRBD1 (6 bases). In germline, CDR1 is SNHLY, CDR2 FYNNEI. This CDR3 comprises 11 residues. Trimming cost V 5 bases and J 5 bases, with 6 bases left between them. The CDR3 bases are TGTGCCAGCAGTAGGGGGTATGGCTACACCTTC. Encoded protein: CASSRGYGYTF.

V is TRBV11-3 and J is TRBJ2-1; 8 positions agree with TRBD2. Germline lookup yields CDR1 SGHNT and CDR2 YENEEA. The V gene end was trimmed by 5 bases and the J gene end by 2 bases; junction bases not matched to a gene: 5. This CDR3 has 15 residues. As DNA, the CDR3 is TGTGCCAGCAGCGCGGGACTAGGGGCCTACAATGAGCAGTTCTTC. Protein sequence: CASSAGLGAYNEQFF.

The genes are TRBV5-8 and TRBJ2-7, with D unresolved. The CDR3 is 11 residues long. Germline CDR1 is SGHTS and CDR2 is YDEGEE. V lost 1 base and J 7 bases, leaving 6 bases between the germline ends. In nucleotides, the CDR3 is TGTGCCAGCAGCTTGACGGGTGAGCAGTACTTC. Amino acid sequence: CASSLTGEQYF.

This clone was counted only a few times. The chain is built from TRBV6-1 and TRBJ1-5; tentatively, D is TRBD1 (6 bases). The germline CDR1 and CDR2 sequences are MNHNS and SASEGT. The CDR3 extends over 16 amino acids. Trimming removed 4 bases at V and 2 bases at J, with 15 bases between. CDR3 region: CASSAPGGGGNQPQHF. The CDR3 DNA reads as TGTGCCAGCAGTGCCCCGGGGGGCGGAGGCAATCAGCCCCAGCATTTT.

The rearrangement joins TRBV5-1 to TRBJ2-1, with a possible D match to TRBD2 (5 bases). CDR3 length: 13 amino acids. Germline V gene data show CDR1 as SGHRS and CDR2 as YFSETQ. Trimming cost V 2 bases and J 8 bases, with 11 bases left between them. Here the CDR3 DNA reads TGCGCCAGCAGCTTAAGGGCCGGGGATGAGCAGTTCTTC. Translated: CASSLRAGDEQFF.

The J gene is TRBJ1-1, the V gene TRBV11-3, with TRBD1 matching 7 bases. V gave up 5 bases and J gave up 4 bases; unmatched junction bases: 10. This CDR3 is built from 15 residues. Germline CDR1 SGHNT, CDR2 YENEEA. CDR3 bases: TGTGCCAGCAGCCCCCCGACAGGGAGATCCACTGAAGCTTTCTTT. It encodes CASSPPTGRSTEAFF. The variable domain in full, completed from reference TRBV11-3 and TRBJ1-1, reads EAGVVQSPRYKIIEKKQPVAFWCNPISGHNTLYWYLQNLGQGPELLIRYENEEAVDDSQLPKDRFSAERLKGVDSTLKIQPAELGDSAVYLCASSPPTGRSTEAFFGQGTRLTVV.

The chain uses TRBV6-5 and TRBJ2-4, with 10 bases matching TRBD1. This CDR3 contains 15 residues. The germline CDR1 and CDR2 sequences are MNHEY and SVGAGI. Trimming took 0 bases from V and 9 from J; bases not matched to a gene: 5. The CDR3 loop reads CASSYSMGQGTIQYF. CDR3 DNA: TGTGCCAGCAGTTACTCGATGGGACAGGGGACCATTCAGTACTTC.

The rearrangement joins TRBV10-1 to TRBJ2-7; TRBD1 might be the D (5 bases). Germline loops: CDR1 WNHNN, CDR2 SYGVQD (reference sequence). This CDR3 has 12 residues. Trimming cost V 8 bases and J 5 bases, with 13 bases left between them. CDR3 residues: CASPGEGDEQYF. Here the CDR3 DNA reads TGCGCCAGCCCGGGTGAAGGGGACGAGCAGTACTTC.

The chain has TRBV11-2 and TRBJ2-1, with 10 positions matching TRBD1. Germline V lookup: CDR1 SGHAT, CDR2 FQNNGV. The CDR3 has 13 residues. Trimming at V came to 4 bases and at J to 15 bases, leaving 9 bases not matched to a gene. CDR3 DNA sequence: TGTGCCAGCAGCTCCCGACAGGGGGCCTTGGCGTTCTTC. Translation: CASSSRQGALAFF. Drawing the rest from reference TRBV11-2 and TRBJ2-1, the complete variable domain is EAGVAQSPRYKIIEKRQSVAFWCNPISGHATLYWYQQILGQGPKLLIQFQNNGVVDDSQLPKDRFSAERLKGVDSTLKIQPAKLEDSAVYLCASSSRQGALAFFGPGTRLTVL.